A selection of T cell receptor beta chains follows, all from one sample in a study of cytomegalovirus exposure and HLA in healthy donors. Profiling relied on immunoSEQ multiplex PCR, and the TCRdb table lists in-frame clones only, not all of them. The repertoire holds around 130,000 clones, over 8% seen once, with 5.5% in the top ten. The source material was PBMCs. The receptors originated from a man aged 35 to 55 in good health and CMV-seronegative. CDR3s include the opening cysteine and the closing phenylalanine or tryptophan. Fields, in order: clone size, CDR3 length, J gene, V gene, D gene, CDR3 DNA, CDR3 protein. The D gene is left open where the match is weak. Only some rows state a clone size, as once, few, many or a class for expanded clones.

clone_size: .
cdr3_length: 14
j_call: TRBJ1-1
v_call: TRBV5-1
d_call: .
cdr3_nt: TGCGCCAGCAGCCAGCAGGGGATGAACACTGAAGCTTTCTTT
cdr3_aa: CASSQQGMNTEAFF

clone_size: few
cdr3_length: 13
j_call: TRBJ1-1
v_call: TRBV10-3
d_call: .
cdr3_nt: TGTGCCATCAGGCCTCAGGGGATCACTGAAGCTTTCTTT
cdr3_aa: CAIRPQGITEAFF

clone_size: few
cdr3_length: 15
j_call: TRBJ1-1
v_call: TRBV6-5
d_call: .
cdr3_nt: TGTGCCAGCAGTTACTCGAGTTGGGGCTTCACTGAAGCTTTCTTT
cdr3_aa: CASSYSSWGFTEAFF

clone_size: few
cdr3_length: 12
j_call: TRBJ2-7
v_call: TRBV7-9
d_call: .
cdr3_nt: TGTGCCAGCAGCCCCGAGCCCTACGAGCAGTACTTC
cdr3_aa: CASSPEPYEQYF

clone_size: few
cdr3_length: 14
j_call: TRBJ1-5
v_call: TRBV19
d_call: TRBD1
cdr3_nt: TGTGCCAGTAGCCGGGACAGGGTCAATCAGCCCCAGCATTTT
cdr3_aa: CASSRDRVNQPQHF

clone_size: .
cdr3_length: 15
j_call: TRBJ2-7
v_call: TRBV2
d_call: TRBD1
cdr3_nt: TGTGCCAGCAGTTTAGGGACAGGGGAGATCTACGAGCAGTACTTC
cdr3_aa: CASSLGTGEIYEQYF

clone_size: .
cdr3_length: 14
j_call: TRBJ1-6
v_call: TRBV25-1
d_call: TRBD1
cdr3_nt: TGTGCCAGCAGCAGACAGGGGAGCGGGTCACCCCTCCACTTT
cdr3_aa: CASSRQGSGSPLHF

clone_size: .
cdr3_length: 13
j_call: TRBJ2-5
v_call: TRBV27
d_call: TRBD1
cdr3_nt: TGTGCCAGCGCCGACAGGGTGGTGGAGACCCAGTACTTC
cdr3_aa: CASADRVVETQYF

clone_size: many
cdr3_length: 13
j_call: TRBJ1-1
v_call: TRBV6-6
d_call: TRBD1
cdr3_nt: TGTGCCACAGAGGGGACAGGCAACACTGAAGCTTTCTTT
cdr3_aa: CATEGTGNTEAFF

clone_size: few
cdr3_length: 15
j_call: TRBJ2-2
v_call: TRBV6-1
d_call: TRBD1
cdr3_nt: TGTGCCAGCAGCCCCGGGACAGGGGACACCGGGGAGCTGTTTTTT
cdr3_aa: CASSPGTGDTGELFF

clone_size: .
cdr3_length: 13
j_call: TRBJ2-1
v_call: TRBV5-1
d_call: .
cdr3_nt: TGCGCCAGCAGCTTGGACAGATGGAATGAGCAGTTCTTC
cdr3_aa: CASSLDRWNEQFF

clone_size: .
cdr3_length: 15
j_call: TRBJ1-1
v_call: TRBV6-6
d_call: TRBD1
cdr3_nt: TGTGCCAGCAGTTACGGACAGGGGGCGCGCACTGAAGCTTTCTTT
cdr3_aa: CASSYGQGARTEAFF